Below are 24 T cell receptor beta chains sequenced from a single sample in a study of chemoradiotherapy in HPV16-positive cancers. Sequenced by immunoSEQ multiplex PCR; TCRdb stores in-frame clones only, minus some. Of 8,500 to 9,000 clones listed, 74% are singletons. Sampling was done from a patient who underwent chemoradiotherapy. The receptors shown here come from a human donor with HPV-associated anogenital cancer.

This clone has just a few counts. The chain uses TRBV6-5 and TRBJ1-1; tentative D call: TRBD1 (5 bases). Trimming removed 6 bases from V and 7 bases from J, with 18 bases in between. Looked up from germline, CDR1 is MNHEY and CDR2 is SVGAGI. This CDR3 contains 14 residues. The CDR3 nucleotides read TGTGCCAGCAGATCAGGGCTAGGGATTAGTGAAGCTTTCTTT. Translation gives CASRSGLGISEAFF.

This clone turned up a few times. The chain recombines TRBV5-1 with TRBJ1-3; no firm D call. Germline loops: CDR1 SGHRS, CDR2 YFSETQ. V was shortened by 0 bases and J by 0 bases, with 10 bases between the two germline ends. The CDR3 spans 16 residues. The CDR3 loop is CASSLEAGSSGNTIYF. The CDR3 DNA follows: TGCGCCAGCAGCTTGGAAGCCGGCTCCTCTGGAAACACCATATATTTT.

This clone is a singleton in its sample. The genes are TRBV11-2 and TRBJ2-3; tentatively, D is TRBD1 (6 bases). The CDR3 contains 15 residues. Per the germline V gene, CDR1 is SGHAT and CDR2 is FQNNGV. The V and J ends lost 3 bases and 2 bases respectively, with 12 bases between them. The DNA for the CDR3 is TGTGCCAGCAGCTTGGGGGCTGGGTACACAGATACGCAGTATTTT. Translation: CASSLGAGYTDTQYF.

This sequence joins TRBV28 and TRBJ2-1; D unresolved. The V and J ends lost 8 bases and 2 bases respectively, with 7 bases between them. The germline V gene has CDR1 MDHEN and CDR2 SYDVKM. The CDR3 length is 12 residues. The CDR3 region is CASATTYNEQFF. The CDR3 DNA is TGTGCCAGCGCGACGACCTACAATGAGCAGTTCTTC.

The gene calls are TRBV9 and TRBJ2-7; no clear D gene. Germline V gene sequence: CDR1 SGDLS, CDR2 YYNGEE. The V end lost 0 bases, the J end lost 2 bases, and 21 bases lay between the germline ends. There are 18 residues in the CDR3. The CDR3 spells CASSVDGGWGPQTYEQYF. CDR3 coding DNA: TGTGCCAGCAGCGTAGACGGTGGGTGGGGTCCCCAGACCTACGAGCAGTACTTC. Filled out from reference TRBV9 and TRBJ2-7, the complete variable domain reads DSGVTQTPKHLITATGQRVTLRCSPRSGDLSVYWYQQSLDQGLQFLIQYYNGEERAKGNILERFSAQQFPDLHSELNLSSLELGDSALYFCASSVDGGWGPQTYEQYFGPGTRLTVT.

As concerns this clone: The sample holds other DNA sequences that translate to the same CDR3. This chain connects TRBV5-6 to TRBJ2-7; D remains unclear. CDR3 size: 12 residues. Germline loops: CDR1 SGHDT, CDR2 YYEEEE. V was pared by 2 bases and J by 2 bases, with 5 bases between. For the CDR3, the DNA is TGTGCCAGCAGCTTACAGACCTACGAGCAGTACTTC. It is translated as CASSLQTYEQYF.

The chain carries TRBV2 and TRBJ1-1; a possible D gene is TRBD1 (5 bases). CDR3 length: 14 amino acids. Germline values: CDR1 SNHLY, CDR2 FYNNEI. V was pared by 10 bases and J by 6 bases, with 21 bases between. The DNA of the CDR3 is TGTGCCAACGACGAAGAGGGGTTCTGGTCTGAAGCTTTCTTT. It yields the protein CANDEEGFWSEAFF.

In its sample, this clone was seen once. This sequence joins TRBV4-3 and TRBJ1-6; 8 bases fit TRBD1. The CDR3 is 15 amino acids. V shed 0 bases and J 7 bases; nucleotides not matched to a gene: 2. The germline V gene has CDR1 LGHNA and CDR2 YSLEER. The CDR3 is CASSQDYRGNSPLHF. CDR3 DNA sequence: TGCGCCAGCAGCCAAGATTACAGGGGGAATTCACCCCTCCACTTT.

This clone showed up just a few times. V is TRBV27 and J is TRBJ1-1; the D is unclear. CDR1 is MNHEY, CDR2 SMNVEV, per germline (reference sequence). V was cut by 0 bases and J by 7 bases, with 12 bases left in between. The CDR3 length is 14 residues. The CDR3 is CASSLSFDLNEAFF. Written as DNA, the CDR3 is TGTGCCAGCAGTTTATCTTTTGATCTTAATGAAGCTTTCTTT.

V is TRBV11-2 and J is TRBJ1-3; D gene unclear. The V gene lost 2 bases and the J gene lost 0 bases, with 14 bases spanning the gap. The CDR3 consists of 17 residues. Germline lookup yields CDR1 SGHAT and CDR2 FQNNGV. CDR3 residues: CASSLFGGGGSGNTIYF. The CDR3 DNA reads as TGTGCCAGCAGCTTATTTGGTGGTGGCGGCTCTGGAAACACCATATATTTT.

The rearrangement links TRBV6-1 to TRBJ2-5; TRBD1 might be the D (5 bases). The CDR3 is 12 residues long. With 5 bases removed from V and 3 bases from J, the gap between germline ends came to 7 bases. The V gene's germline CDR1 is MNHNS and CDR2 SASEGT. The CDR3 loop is CASSLGEETQYF. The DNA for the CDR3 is TGTGCCAGCAGTCTAGGGGAAGAGACCCAGTACTTC.

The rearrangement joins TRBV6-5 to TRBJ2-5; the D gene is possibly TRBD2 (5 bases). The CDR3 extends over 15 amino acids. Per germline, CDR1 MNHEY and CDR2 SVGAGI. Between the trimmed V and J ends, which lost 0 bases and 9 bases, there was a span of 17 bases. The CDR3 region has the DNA TGTGCCAGCAGTTACTCAAGCAGAGGGCGCTGGGCCCAGTACTTC. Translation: CASSYSSRGRWAQYF.

The CDR3 here is CASSQYRLRTSGSDEQYF. The DNA for the CDR3 is TGCGCCAGCAGCCAATATCGACTCCGGACTAGCGGGAGCGACGAGCAGTACTTC. V is TRBV4-3 and J is TRBJ2-7, with TRBD2 identical over 13 bases. This CDR3 is 18 amino acids long. Trimming cost V 2 bases and J 5 bases; bases outside gene matches: 12. Germline V CDR1 and CDR2: LGHNA, YSLEER.

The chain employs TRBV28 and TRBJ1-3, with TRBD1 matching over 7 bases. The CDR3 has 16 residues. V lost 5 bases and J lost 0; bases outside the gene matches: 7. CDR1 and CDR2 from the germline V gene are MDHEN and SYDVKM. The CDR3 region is CASSQGTVSSGNTIYF. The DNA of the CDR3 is TGTGCCAGCAGTCAGGGGACAGTCTCCTCTGGAAACACCATATATTTT.

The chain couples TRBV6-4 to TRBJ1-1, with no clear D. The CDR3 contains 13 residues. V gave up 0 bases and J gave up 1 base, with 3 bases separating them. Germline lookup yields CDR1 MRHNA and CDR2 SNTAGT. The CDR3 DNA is TGTGCCAGCAGTGACTCAGGGAACACTGAAGCTTTCTTT. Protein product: CASSDSGNTEAFF.

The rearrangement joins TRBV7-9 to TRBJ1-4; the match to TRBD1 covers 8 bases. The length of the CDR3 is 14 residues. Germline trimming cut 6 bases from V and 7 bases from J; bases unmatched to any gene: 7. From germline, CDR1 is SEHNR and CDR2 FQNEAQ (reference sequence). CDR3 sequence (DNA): TGTGCCAGCAGACCTACAGGGGGGGGTGAAAAACTGTTTTTT. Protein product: CASRPTGGGEKLFF.

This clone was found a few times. The CDR3 here is CASSWDRGVEQYF. Written as DNA, the CDR3 is TGTGCCAGCAGTTGGGACAGGGGGGTTGAGCAGTACTTC. This chain uses TRBV27 with TRBJ2-7, with 11 nucleotides matching TRBD1. Unmatched junction bases numbered 3, after V lost 4 bases and J lost 7 bases. CDR3 length: 13 amino acids. Germline values: CDR1 MNHEY, CDR2 SMNVEV (reference sequence).

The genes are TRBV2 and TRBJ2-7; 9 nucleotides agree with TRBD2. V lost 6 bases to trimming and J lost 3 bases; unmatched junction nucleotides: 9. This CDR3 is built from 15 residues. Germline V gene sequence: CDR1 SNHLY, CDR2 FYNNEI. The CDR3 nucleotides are TGTGCCAGCAGATTTGGACTAGCGCTACACTACGAGCAGTACTTC. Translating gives CASRFGLALHYEQYF. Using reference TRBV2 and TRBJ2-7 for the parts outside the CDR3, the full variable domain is EPEVTQTPSHQVTQMGQEVILRCVPISNHLYFYWYRQILGQKVEFLVSFYNNEISEKSEIFDDQFSVERPDGSNFTLKIRSTKLEDSAMYFCASRFGLALHYEQYFGPGTRLTVT.

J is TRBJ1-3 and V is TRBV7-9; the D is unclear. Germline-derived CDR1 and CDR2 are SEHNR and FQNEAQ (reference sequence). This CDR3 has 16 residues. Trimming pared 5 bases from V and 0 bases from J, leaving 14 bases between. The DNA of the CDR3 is TGTGCCAGCAGCCCAACGACGGGTTACTCTGGAAACACCATATATTTT. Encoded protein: CASSPTTGYSGNTIYF. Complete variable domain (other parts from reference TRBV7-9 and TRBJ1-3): DTGVSQNPRHKITKRGQNVTFRCDPISEHNRLYWYRQTLGQGPEFLTYFQNEAQLEKSRLLSDRFSAERPKGSFSTLEIQRTEQGDSAMYLCASSPTTGYSGNTIYFGEGSWLTVV.

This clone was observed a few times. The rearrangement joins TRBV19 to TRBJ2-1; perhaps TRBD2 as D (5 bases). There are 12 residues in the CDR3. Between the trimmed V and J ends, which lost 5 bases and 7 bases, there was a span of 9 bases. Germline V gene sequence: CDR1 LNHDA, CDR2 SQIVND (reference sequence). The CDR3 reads CASSQSGNEQFF. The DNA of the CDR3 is TGTGCCAGTAGTCAAAGCGGTAATGAGCAGTTCTTC.

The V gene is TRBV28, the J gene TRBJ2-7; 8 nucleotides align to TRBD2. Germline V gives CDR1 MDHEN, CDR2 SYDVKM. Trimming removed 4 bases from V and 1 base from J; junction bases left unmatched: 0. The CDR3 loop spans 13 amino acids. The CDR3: CASSSGGSYEQYF. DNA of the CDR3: TGTGCCAGCAGTTCGGGGGGGTCCTACGAGCAGTACTTC. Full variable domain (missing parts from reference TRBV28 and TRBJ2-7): DVKVTQSSRYLVKRTGEKVFLECVQDMDHENMFWYRQDPGLGLRLIYFSYDVKMKEKGDIPEGYSVSREKKERFSLILESASTNQTSMYLCASSSGGSYEQYFGPGTRLTVT.

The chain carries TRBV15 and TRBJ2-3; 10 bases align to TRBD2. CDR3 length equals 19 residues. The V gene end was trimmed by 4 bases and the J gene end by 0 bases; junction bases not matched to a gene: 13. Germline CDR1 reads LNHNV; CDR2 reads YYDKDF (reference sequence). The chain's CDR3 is CATSKGALAGESSTDTQYF. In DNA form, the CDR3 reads TGTGCCACCAGCAAGGGGGCCCTAGCGGGAGAGTCTAGCACAGATACGCAGTATTTT.

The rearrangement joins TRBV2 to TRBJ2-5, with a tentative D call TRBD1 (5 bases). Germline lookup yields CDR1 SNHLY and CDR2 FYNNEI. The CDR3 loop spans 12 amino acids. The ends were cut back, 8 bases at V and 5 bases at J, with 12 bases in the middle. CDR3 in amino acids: CASQQGAETQYF. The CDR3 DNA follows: TGTGCCAGCCAGCAGGGTGCCGAGACCCAGTACTTC.

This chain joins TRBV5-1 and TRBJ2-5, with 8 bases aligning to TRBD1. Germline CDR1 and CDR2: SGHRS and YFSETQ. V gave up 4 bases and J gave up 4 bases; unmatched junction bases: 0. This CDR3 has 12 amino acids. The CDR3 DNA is TGCGCCAGCAGCGGACAGGGAGAGACCCAGTACTTC. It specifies CASSGQGETQYF.